This is a list of T cell receptor beta chains from one sample in a study of T cells in localized non-small cell lung cancer. TCRdb's copy holds only in-frame clones and misses some; the assay was immunoSEQ multiplex PCR. The sample consists of about 33,000 clones, over 75% of them appearing once. The material was peripheral blood, obtained before any cancer treatment. These receptors came from a male donor aged 60 or over with stage III squamous cell lung carcinoma. The conserved cysteine and the conserved F or W are not part of the CDR3 here. The order of the fields is D gene, J gene, V gene, CDR3 protein. The D gene is left open where the match is weak.

d_call: TRBD1; j_call: TRBJ2-2; v_call: TRBV12-5; cdr3_aa: ASGQGQGETGELF
d_call: NA; j_call: TRBJ2-1; v_call: TRBV10-3; cdr3_aa: AISGGGKGNGEQF
d_call: NA; j_call: TRBJ1-4; v_call: TRBV9; cdr3_aa: ASSVALQATNEKLF
d_call: NA; j_call: TRBJ2-7; v_call: TRBV5-6; cdr3_aa: ASSLTPPQGEDYEQY
d_call: NA; j_call: TRBJ2-7; v_call: TRBV7-8; cdr3_aa: ASSSQYEQY
d_call: NA; j_call: TRBJ2-7; v_call: TRBV7-6; cdr3_aa: ASSLDAYRSVSYEQY
d_call: NA; j_call: TRBJ2-2; v_call: TRBV9; cdr3_aa: ASSGRTNTGELF
d_call: TRBD1; j_call: TRBJ1-4; v_call: TRBV19; cdr3_aa: ASSFTGAAEKLF
d_call: NA; j_call: TRBJ2-7; v_call: TRBV15; cdr3_aa: ATSSRTVAEEQY
d_call: NA; j_call: TRBJ2-7; v_call: TRBV7-2; cdr3_aa: ASSLAGAYEQY